The present TCR beta chain was sequenced within a study of cytomegalovirus exposure and HLA in healthy donors. Study-wide points: Later analysis showed most CMV-associated TCR beta chains appearing HLA-restricted. In a later analysis, TCR association rates varied by HLA locus: DRB1 most, HLA-C fewest.

About this clone: Its antigen remains unidentified.

The study ran its PCR with 60 Vbeta and 13 Jbeta primers. Libraries were prepared by immunoSEQ multiplex PCR; TCRdb keeps only in-frame clonotypes and omits some of them. The table has about 160,000 clones, more than 75% seen once. The CDR3 consists of 15 residues. V was cut by 2 bases and J by 5 bases, with 15 bases left in between. CDR1 and CDR2 from the germline V gene are MNHEY and SVGAGI. V and J are TRBV6-5 and TRBJ2-5; a weak D match, TRBD1 (6 bases). This receptor was obtained from a girl aged 2 to 10 in good health and CMV-seropositive. The sample comprised PBMCs. CDR3 DNA: TGTGCCAGCAGTTACACGAGGACAGAGTGGGAGACCCAGTACTTC. This codes for CASSYTRTEWETQYF.